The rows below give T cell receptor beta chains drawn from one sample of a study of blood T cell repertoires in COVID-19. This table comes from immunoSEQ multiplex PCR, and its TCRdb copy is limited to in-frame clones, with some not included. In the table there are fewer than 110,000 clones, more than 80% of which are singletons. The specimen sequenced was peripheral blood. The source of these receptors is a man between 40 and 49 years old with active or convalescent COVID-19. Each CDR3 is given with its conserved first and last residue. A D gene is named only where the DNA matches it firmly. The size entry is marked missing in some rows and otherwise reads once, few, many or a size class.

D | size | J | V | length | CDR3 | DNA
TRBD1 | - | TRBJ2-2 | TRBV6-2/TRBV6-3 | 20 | CASSYSPQTGPKGDTGELFF | TGTGCCAGCAGTTACTCGCCCCAGACAGGGCCCAAAGGGGACACCGGGGAGCTGTTTTTT
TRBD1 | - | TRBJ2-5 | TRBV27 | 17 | CASSPKGQGNLQETQYF | TGTGCCAGCAGTCCGAAAGGACAGGGAAATCTCCAAGAGACCCAGTACTTC
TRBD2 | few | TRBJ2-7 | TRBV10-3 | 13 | CAISGWEGYEQYF | TGTGCCATCAGTGGGTGGGAGGGCTACGAGCAGTACTTC
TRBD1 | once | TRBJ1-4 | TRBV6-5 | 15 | CASSSQGAPGEKLFF | TGTGCCAGCAGTTCGCAGGGGGCGCCGGGTGAAAAACTGTTTTTT
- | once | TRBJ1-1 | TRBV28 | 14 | CASRAHWLNTEAFF | TGTGCCAGCAGGGCCCATTGGCTGAACACTGAAGCTTTCTTT
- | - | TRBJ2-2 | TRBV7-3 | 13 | CASSQGPSGELFF | TGTGCCAGCAGCCAGGGGCCCAGCGGGGAGCTGTTTTTT
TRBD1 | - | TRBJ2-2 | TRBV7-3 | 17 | CASSHTGTGMDTGELFF | TGTGCCAGCAGCCATACCGGGACAGGGATGGACACCGGGGAGCTGTTTTTT
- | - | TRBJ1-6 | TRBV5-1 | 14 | CASSLGSGNSPLHF | TGCGCCAGCAGCTTAGGCAGCGGTAATTCACCCCTCCACTTT
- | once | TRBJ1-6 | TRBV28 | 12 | CASDRKGSPLHF | TGTGCCAGCGACAGGAAGGGTTCACCCCTCCACTTT
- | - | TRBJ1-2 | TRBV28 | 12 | CASSLSNYGYTF | TGTGCCAGCAGTTTGAGTAACTATGGCTACACCTTC
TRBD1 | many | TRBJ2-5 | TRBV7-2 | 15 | CASSRGTGQGETQYF | TGTGCCAGCAGCCGGGGAACGGGACAGGGAGAGACCCAGTACTTC
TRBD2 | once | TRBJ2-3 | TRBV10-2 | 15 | CASSSGTSGTDTQYF | TGCGCCAGCAGCTCCGGGACTAGCGGCACAGATACGCAGTATTTT
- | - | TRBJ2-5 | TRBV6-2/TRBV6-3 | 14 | CASSRGTIQETQYF | TGTGCCAGCAGTAGGGGGACTATTCAAGAGACCCAGTACTTC
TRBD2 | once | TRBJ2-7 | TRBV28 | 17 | CASSSPTTSGRVYEQYF | TGTGCCAGCAGTTCTCCCACGACTAGCGGGAGGGTCTACGAGCAGTACTTC
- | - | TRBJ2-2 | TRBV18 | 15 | CASSPIDTNTGELFF | TGTGCCAGCTCACCAATAGACACCAACACCGGGGAGCTGTTTTTT
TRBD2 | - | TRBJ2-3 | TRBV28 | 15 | CASTSGAGGPNTQYF | TGTGCCAGCACCTCCGGGGCGGGAGGCCCCAATACGCAGTATTTT
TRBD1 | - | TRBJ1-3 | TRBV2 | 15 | CASKLRDSATNTIYF | TGTGCCAGCAAGCTAAGGGACAGCGCAACAAACACCATATATTTT
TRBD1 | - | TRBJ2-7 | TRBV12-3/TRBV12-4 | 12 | CASSFSTGYQYF | TGTGCCAGCAGTTTCTCGACAGGGTATCAGTACTTC
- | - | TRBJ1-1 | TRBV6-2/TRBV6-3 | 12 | CASSYEGPEAFF | TGTGCCAGCAGTTACGAGGGCCCTGAAGCTTTCTTT
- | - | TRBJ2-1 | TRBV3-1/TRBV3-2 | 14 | CASSPLSFASEQFF | TGTGCCAGCAGCCCTCTAAGTTTTGCCTCGGAGCAGTTCTTC
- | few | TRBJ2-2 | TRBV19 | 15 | CASSIRRENTGELFF | TGTGCCAGTAGTATTAGGCGGGAGAACACCGGGGAGCTGTTTTTT
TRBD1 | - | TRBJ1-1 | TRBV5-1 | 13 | CASLGQGNTEAFF | TGCGCCAGCCTCGGACAGGGGAACACTGAAGCTTTCTTT
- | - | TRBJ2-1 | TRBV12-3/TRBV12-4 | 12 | CASSLEGVVQFF | TGTGCCAGCAGTTTAGAGGGAGTGGTGCAGTTCTTC
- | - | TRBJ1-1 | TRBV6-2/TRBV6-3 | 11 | CASSYTGLAFF | TGTGCCAGCAGTTACACAGGGCTCGCTTTCTTT
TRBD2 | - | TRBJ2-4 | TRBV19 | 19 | CASSIGGRGGTVAKNIQYF | TGTGCCAGTAGTATAGGCGGGCGGGGAGGGACGGTAGCCAAAAACATTCAGTACTTC
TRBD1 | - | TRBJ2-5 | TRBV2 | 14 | CASSGQGMGETQYF | TGTGCCAGCAGTGGACAGGGGATGGGGGAGACCCAGTACTTC
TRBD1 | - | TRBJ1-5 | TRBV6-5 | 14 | CASTSQGANQPQHF | TGTGCCAGCACCTCACAGGGGGCGAATCAGCCCCAGCATTTT
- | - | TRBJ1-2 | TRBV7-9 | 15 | CASSYSVSGDYGYTF | TGTGCCAGCAGCTACTCGGTATCAGGGGACTATGGCTACACCTTC
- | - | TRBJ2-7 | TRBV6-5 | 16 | CASSYSIPGSSYEQYF | TGTGCCAGCAGTTACTCAATACCGGGATCCTCCTACGAGCAGTACTTC
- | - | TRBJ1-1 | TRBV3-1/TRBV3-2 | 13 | CASTPQGGTEAFF | TGTGCCAGCACCCCACAGGGTGGAACTGAAGCTTTCTTT
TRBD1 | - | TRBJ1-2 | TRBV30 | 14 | CAWGTGTGNYGYTF | TGTGCCTGGGGAACCGGGACAGGGAACTATGGCTACACCTTC
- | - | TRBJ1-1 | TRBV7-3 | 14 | CASSSGQLNTEAFF | TGTGCCAGCAGCTCCGGACAGCTGAACACTGAAGCTTTCTTT
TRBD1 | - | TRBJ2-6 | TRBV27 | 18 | CASSRDSLATSGANVLTF | TGTGCCAGCAGTAGGGACAGCCTAGCCACCTCTGGGGCCAACGTCCTGACTTTC
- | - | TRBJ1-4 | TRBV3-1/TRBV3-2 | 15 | CASSQGGLANEKLFF | TGTGCCAGCAGCCAAGGGGGCTTGGCTAATGAAAAACTGTTTTTT
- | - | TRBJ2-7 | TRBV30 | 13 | CAWTVGAGVAQYF | TGTGCCTGGACCGTGGGAGCGGGTGTAGCGCAGTACTTC
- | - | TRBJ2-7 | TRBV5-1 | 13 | CASSPDGDYEQYF | TGCGCCAGCAGCCCCGACGGAGACTACGAGCAGTACTTC
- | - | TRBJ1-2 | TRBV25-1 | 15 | CASSLTGSSGYGYTF | TGTGCCAGCAGTTTAACGGGAAGCTCCGGCTATGGCTACACCTTC
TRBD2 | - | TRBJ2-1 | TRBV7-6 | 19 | CASSPTGTSAGVLYNEQFF | TGTGCCAGCAGCCCCACCGGGACTAGCGCTGGGGTGTTATACAATGAGCAGTTCTTC
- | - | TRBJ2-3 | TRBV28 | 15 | CASRGAGKGTDTQYF | TGTGCCAGTCGGGGTGCGGGAAAAGGAACAGATACGCAGTATTTT
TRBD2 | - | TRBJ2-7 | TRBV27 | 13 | CASGRGLSYEQYF | TGTGCCAGCGGGAGGGGACTGTCCTACGAGCAGTACTTC
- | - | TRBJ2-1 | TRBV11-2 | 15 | CASSSLGSSYNEQFF | TGTGCCAGCAGCTCCCTAGGGAGCTCCTACAATGAGCAGTTCTTC